Listed here are 17 T cell receptor beta chains from one sample, sequenced in a study of blood T cell repertoires in COVID-19. Here immunoSEQ multiplex PCR was the method, and the copy in TCRdb shows in-frame clones only, minus some. The table has approximately 220,000 clones, about 88% seen once. Source material: PBMCs or T cells enriched from blood (not recorded which). The receptor source for this set is a woman between 25 and 40 years old who had recovered from COVID-19.

The J gene is TRBJ1-1, the V gene TRBV12-5; 7 nucleotides align to TRBD1. CDR3 length: 12 amino acids. Looked up from germline, CDR1 is LGHNT and CDR2 is FRNRAP. The trim removed 5 bases at V and 6 bases at J, leaving 3 bases unmatched. The CDR3 reads CASGPGQAEAFF. The CDR3 nucleotides read TGTGCTAGTGGTCCTGGACAGGCTGAAGCTTTCTTT.

The V and J genes are TRBV7-8 and TRBJ2-2; no reliable D call. With 5 bases removed from V and 0 bases from J, the gap between germline ends came to 4 bases. CDR1 is SGHVS and CDR2 is FQNEAQ in the germline V gene. This CDR3 comprises 13 residues. The CDR3 sequence is CASSPANTGELFF. The DNA of the CDR3 is TGTGCCAGCAGCCCTGCGAACACCGGGGAGCTGTTTTTT.

The chain joins TRBV4-3 to TRBJ1-1; D is unresolved. CDR1 is LGHNA and CDR2 is YSLEER in the germline V gene. The V end was cut by 0 bases, the J end by 4 bases, with 12 bases between. This CDR3 spans 15 amino acids. This CDR3 reads CASSQDPTSSTEAFF. The CDR3 DNA is TGCGCCAGCAGCCAAGATCCCACATCCTCCACTGAAGCTTTCTTT.

The rearrangement uses TRBV29-1 and TRBJ1-1, with D possibly being TRBD1 (6 bases). The CDR3 consists of 13 residues. The germline CDR1 and CDR2 sequences are SQVTM and ANQGSEA. Trimming removed 6 bases at V and 4 bases at J, with 15 bases between. The CDR3 nucleotides read TGCAGCGTGAGGGGGGGCAACACCACTGAAGCTTTCTTT. Encoded protein: CSVRGGNTTEAFF.

The chain carries TRBV2 and TRBJ2-2; 7 nucleotides line up with TRBD1. With 2 bases clipped from V and 0 bases from J, the junction kept 6 bases outside the gene matches. From germline, CDR1 is SNHLY and CDR2 FYNNEI. This CDR3 is 17 amino acids long. The CDR3 sequence: CASSEREDRTNTGELFF. DNA of the CDR3: TGTGCCAGCAGTGAAAGAGAGGACAGGACGAACACCGGGGAGCTGTTTTTT.

The chain couples TRBV9 to TRBJ1-5; 7 bases line up with TRBD1. The germline CDR1 and CDR2 sequences are SGDLS and YYNGEE. J lost 7 bases, V lost 0 bases, and 4 bases had no gene match. The CDR3 sequence is 14 residues long. Here the CDR3 DNA reads TGTGCCAGCAGCGTAGGACAGGGCGGACAGCCCCAGCATTTT. This encodes CASSVGQGGQPQHF.

The rearrangement uses TRBV19 and TRBJ2-5, with D perhaps TRBD2 (6 bases). Looked up from germline, CDR1 is LNHDA and CDR2 is SQIVND (reference sequence). With 11 bases removed from V and 1 base from J, the gap between germline ends came to 11 bases. This CDR3 comprises 12 residues. For the CDR3, the DNA is TGTGCCGTGGAGGGAACCCAAGAGACCCAGTACTTC. Protein sequence: CAVEGTQETQYF. Filled out from reference TRBV19 and TRBJ2-5, the complete variable domain reads DGGITQSPKYLFRKEGQNVTLSCEQNLNHDAMYWYRQDPGQGLRLIYYSQIVNDFQKGDIAEGYSVSREKKESFPLTVTSAQKNPTAFYLCAVEGTQETQYFGPGTRLLVL.

This clone was seen a handful of times. The chain joins TRBV7-3 to TRBJ2-2, with TRBD1 matching 7 bases. CDR3 length: 16 residues. CDR1 is SGHTA, CDR2 FQGTGA, per germline. Trimming removed 5 bases from V and 1 base from J; junction bases left unmatched: 7. CDR3 in DNA: TGTGCCAGCAGCCCCGGGGACAGAAGGAACACCGGGGAGCTGTTTTTT. It yields the protein CASSPGDRRNTGELFF.

Only a few counts were recorded for this clone. The V call is TRBV5-1, the J call TRBJ2-2, with 7 bases matching TRBD1. Trimming cost V 4 bases and J 0 bases; bases outside gene matches: 3. The CDR3 consists of 15 residues. Per germline, CDR1 SGHRS and CDR2 YFSETQ. The CDR3 region is CASSLGQTNTGELFF. Written as DNA, the CDR3 is TGCGCCAGCAGCCTGGGACAGACGAACACCGGGGAGCTGTTTTTT.

This clone was counted once. This rearrangement joins TRBV28 to TRBJ1-1, with D possibly being TRBD1 (6 bases). The CDR3 covers 20 residues. V was shortened by 2 bases and J by 5 bases, with 30 bases between the two germline ends. Germline CDR1 MDHEN, CDR2 SYDVKM. This CDR3 reads CASSLERRGAPTWRATEAFF. The CDR3 DNA reads TGTGCCAGCAGTTTAGAGAGGCGGGGGGCCCCTACCTGGAGAGCGACTGAAGCTTTCTTT.

To note about this clone: The germline gene is not matched at one end of the junction; a read error may be the cause. This chain's CDR3 is CASSLGGLMETQYF. CDR3 coding DNA: TGTGCCAGCAGTTTAGGGGGGCTGATGGAGACCCAGTACTTC. The chain couples TRBV11-2 to TRBJ2-5; D may correspond to TRBD1 or TRBD2 (6 bases each). The CDR3 sequence is 14 residues long. Germline CDR1 and CDR2: SGHAT and FQNNGV.

The gene calls are TRBV5-4 and TRBJ2-3; 11 nucleotides match TRBD2. The CDR3 runs 16 residues. The J segment lost 5 bases and the V segment lost 4 bases, leaving 9 bases of the junction unmatched. Germline CDR1 is SGHNT and CDR2 is YYREEE (reference sequence). The CDR3: CASSLLGLAGGDTQYF. Here the CDR3 DNA reads TGTGCCAGCAGCCTCCTTGGGCTAGCGGGGGGAGATACGCAGTATTTT.

V and J are TRBV2 and TRBJ1-1; the D gene is possibly TRBD1 (5 bases). The germline V gene has CDR1 SNHLY and CDR2 FYNNEI. There are 17 residues in the CDR3. V was pared by 1 base and J by 0 bases, with 15 bases between. This CDR3 reads CASSEGQGRQMNTEAFF. DNA for the CDR3: TGTGCCAGCAGTGAAGGGCAGGGTAGGCAGATGAACACTGAAGCTTTCTTT.

The chain recombines TRBV4-1 with TRBJ2-3; 8 nucleotides line up with TRBD2. Germline values: CDR1 MGHRA, CDR2 YSYEKL. The CDR3 extends over 19 amino acids. V lost 0 bases to trimming and J lost 5 bases; unmatched junction nucleotides: 16. The CDR3 reads CASSQEDPDGGGLIDTQYF. In nucleotides, the CDR3 is TGCGCCAGCAGCCAAGAGGACCCCGATGGCGGGGGGCTAATAGATACGCAGTATTTT.

The genes are TRBV9 and TRBJ2-1, with TRBD2 identical over 10 bases. V dropped 1 base and J dropped 5; count of bases not matched to a gene: 6. There are 16 residues in the CDR3. Per the germline V gene, CDR1 is SGDLS and CDR2 is YYNGEE. In DNA, the CDR3 is TGTGCCAGCAGCGTACTACTAGCGGGGACCAACAATGAGCAGTTCTTC. Its protein product is CASSVLLAGTNNEQFF. The whole variable domain, remainder taken from reference TRBV9 and TRBJ2-1, is DSGVTQTPKHLITATGQRVTLRCSPRSGDLSVYWYQQSLDQGLQFLIQYYNGEERAKGNILERFSAQQFPDLHSELNLSSLELGDSALYFCASSVLLAGTNNEQFFGPGTRLTVL.

The V and J genes are TRBV20-1 and TRBJ2-7, with a weak D call TRBD2 (5 bases). The CDR3 runs 12 residues. Deletions cut 3 bases from V and 2 bases from J, with 8 bases between. In germline, CDR1 is DFQATT, CDR2 SNEGSKA (reference sequence). The CDR3 sequence: CSASSGTYEQYF. CDR3 bases: TGCAGTGCTAGTTCGGGGACCTACGAGCAGTACTTC.

The rearrangement joins TRBV6-5 to TRBJ1-3, with TRBD1 matching 9 bases. The V segment lost 5 bases and the J segment 4 bases; nucleotides outside the gene matches: 6. CDR3 length equals 15 residues. The germline CDR1 and CDR2 sequences are MNHEY and SVGAGI. CDR3 sequence (DNA): TGTGCCAGCAGTAGGGACAGGGAGGGCGGAAACACCATATATTTT. Protein sequence: CASSRDREGGNTIYF.